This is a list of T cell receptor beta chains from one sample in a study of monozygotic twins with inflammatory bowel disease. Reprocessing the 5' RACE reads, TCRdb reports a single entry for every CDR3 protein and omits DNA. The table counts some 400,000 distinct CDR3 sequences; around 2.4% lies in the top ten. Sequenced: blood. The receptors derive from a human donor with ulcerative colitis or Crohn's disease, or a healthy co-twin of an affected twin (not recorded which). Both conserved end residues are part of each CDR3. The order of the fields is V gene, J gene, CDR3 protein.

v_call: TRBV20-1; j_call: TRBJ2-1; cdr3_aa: CSARSGVDNEQFF
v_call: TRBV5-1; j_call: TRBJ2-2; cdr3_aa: CASSLVAGGNTGELFF
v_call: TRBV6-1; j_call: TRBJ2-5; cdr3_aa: CASSPGRSQETQYF
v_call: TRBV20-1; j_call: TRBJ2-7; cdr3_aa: CSARAVLGTTHFEQYF
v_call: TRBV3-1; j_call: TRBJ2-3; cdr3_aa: CASSQLRDRPNF
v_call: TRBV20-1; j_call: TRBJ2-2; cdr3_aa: CSASTGTGAGELFF
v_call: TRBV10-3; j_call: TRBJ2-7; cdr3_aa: CAISGVGGYEQYF
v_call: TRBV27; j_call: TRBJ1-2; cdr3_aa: CASSSWDSRGYTF
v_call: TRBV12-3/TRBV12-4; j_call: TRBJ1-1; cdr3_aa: CASSTAGTGVKAFF
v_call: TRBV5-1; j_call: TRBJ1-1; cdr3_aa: CASRTSSGLNTEAFF
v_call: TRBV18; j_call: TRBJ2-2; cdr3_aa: CASSPSEAPELFF
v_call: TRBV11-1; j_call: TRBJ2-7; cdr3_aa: CASSELWGALEQYF
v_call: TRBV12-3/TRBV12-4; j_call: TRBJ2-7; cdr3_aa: CASSLSPGVGEQYF
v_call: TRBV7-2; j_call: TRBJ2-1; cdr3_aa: CASSLETSGGYNEQFF
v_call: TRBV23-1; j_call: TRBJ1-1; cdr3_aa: CASSQLTGEDRTEAFF
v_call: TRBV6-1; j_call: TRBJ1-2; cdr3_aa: CASTLTDLYGYTF
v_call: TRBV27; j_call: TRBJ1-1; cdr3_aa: CASSLYSTGNTEAFF
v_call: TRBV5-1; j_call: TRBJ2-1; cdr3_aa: CASRPTLQSYEQFF
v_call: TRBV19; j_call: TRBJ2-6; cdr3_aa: CASSIKPASGANVLTF
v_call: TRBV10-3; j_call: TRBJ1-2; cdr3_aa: CAISEGTGANYGYTF
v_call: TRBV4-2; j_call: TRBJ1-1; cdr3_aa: CASSQDRSRQSPEAFF
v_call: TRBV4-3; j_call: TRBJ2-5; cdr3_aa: CASSQVTSEQETQYF
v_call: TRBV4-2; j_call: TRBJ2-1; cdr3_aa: CASRTHGGGANEQFF
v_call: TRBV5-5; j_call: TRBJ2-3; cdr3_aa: CASSLRDGMSDTQYF
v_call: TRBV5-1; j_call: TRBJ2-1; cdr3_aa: CASSSPSAYNEQFF